These 20 T cell receptor beta chains share one sample of origin, sequenced in a study of post-analysis software for immune sequencing data. No antigen is known for these receptors. Study findings and constraints: Patients showed TRBV5-6, TRBV5-1 and TRBV20-1 among about five TRBV segments more frequent than in controls.

TCR beta cDNA libraries included unique molecular identifiers. TCRdb ran MiXCR on the PCR reads and lists one entry per CDR3 protein. This table holds hundreds of thousands of distinct CDR3 sequences, around 27% found once. The sequenced material came from blood. These receptor sequences come from a girl between 5 and 17 years old with multiple sclerosis.

A few counts support this clonotype. The chain combines TRBV4-2 with TRBJ2-3, with 9 bases lining up with TRBD1. V lost 3 bases and J lost 2; bases outside the gene matches: 3. This CDR3 comprises 15 residues. The germline V gene encodes CDR1 LGHNA and CDR2 YNFKEQ. CDR3: CASSHGQGLTDTQYF. CDR3 bases: TGTGCCAGCAGCCATGGACAGGGGCTCACAGATACGCAGTATTTT.

This clonotype showed up just a few times. The rearrangement joins TRBV29-1 to TRBJ2-1; the match to TRBD2 covers 12 bases. This CDR3 has 14 residues. After removal of 7 bases from V and 4 bases from J, the junction contained 5 bases not matched to a gene. Germline V lookup: CDR1 SQVTM, CDR2 ANQGSEA. CDR3 DNA sequence: TGCAGCGCCTCCGGGACTAGCGGGTACAATGAGCAGTTCTTC. This sequence encodes CSASGTSGYNEQFF.

This clonotype showed up just a few times. This sequence joins TRBV4-3 and TRBJ2-5; 7 positions agree with TRBD1. The V gene end was trimmed by 1 base and the J gene end by 5 bases; junction bases not matched to a gene: 4. The length of the CDR3 is 14 residues. Germline assignment: CDR1 LGHNA and CDR2 YSLEER. The CDR3 spells CASSQVGRGETQYF. The CDR3 DNA reads TGCGCCAGCAGCCAAGTCGGCAGGGGGGAGACCCAGTACTTC.

In DNA, the CDR3 is TGTGCCACCAGCAGAGATTTGGCGCATGAGCAGTTCTTC. Translated: CATSRDLAHEQFF. The chain uses TRBV15 and TRBJ2-1; D is ambiguous. The CDR3 runs to 13 residues. Deletions cut 0 bases from V and 8 bases from J, with 8 bases between. Germline CDR1 LNHNV, CDR2 YYDKDF (reference sequence).

There are a few counts of this clonotype. The rearrangement links TRBV3-1 to TRBJ1-4; no clear D gene. Looked up from germline, CDR1 is LGHDT and CDR2 is YNNKEL (reference sequence). The CDR3 is 15 residues long. Deletions cut 3 bases from V and 3 bases from J, with 11 bases between. CDR3 loop: CASSQAVVANEKLFF. DNA for the CDR3: TGTGCCAGCAGCCAGGCGGTGGTAGCTAATGAAAAACTGTTTTTT.

The table lists this clonotype with many counts. The CDR3: CASSYSIRLAGVEQYF. CDR3 DNA: TGTGCCAGCAGTTACTCGATCCGACTAGCCGGGGTTGAGCAGTACTTC. The genes are TRBV6-5 and TRBJ2-7; 7 bases map to TRBD2. The CDR3 totals 16 residues. The V and J ends lost 0 bases and 7 bases, in that order; junction bases with no gene match: 12. Germline lookup yields CDR1 MNHEY and CDR2 SVGAGI.

The chain is built from TRBV5-6 and TRBJ2-1, with TRBD2 identical over 12 bases. Germline CDR1 is SGHDT and CDR2 is YYEEEE. The CDR3 loop spans 15 amino acids. Trimming cost V 5 bases and J 7 bases; bases outside gene matches: 7. The CDR3 spells CASSNGLAGKNEQFF. The CDR3 nucleotides are TGTGCCAGCAGTAACGGACTAGCGGGAAAAAATGAGCAGTTCTTC. Based on the CDR3 plus reference TRBV5-6 and TRBJ2-1, the full variable domain is DAGVTQSPTHLIKTRGQQVTLRCSPKSGHDTVSWYQQALGQGPQFIFQYYEEEERQRGNFPDRFSGHQFPNYSSELNVNALLLGDSALYLCASSNGLAGKNEQFFGPGTRLTVL.

This clonotype was recorded a few times. The rearrangement uses TRBV4-3 and TRBJ2-5; D is unclear. The CDR3 totals 15 residues. Germline values: CDR1 LGHNA, CDR2 YSLEER. Trimming stripped 1 base from V and 2 bases from J, with 11 bases between. CDR3 in amino acids: CASSQVTAPQETQYF. The CDR3 coding sequence is TGCGCCAGCAGCCAAGTGACGGCTCCACAAGAGACCCAGTACTTC.

This clonotype was seen at least ten times. The J gene is TRBJ2-1, the V gene TRBV10-3; 7 nucleotides align to TRBD1. V lost 5 bases and J lost 7; bases outside the gene matches: 5. The CDR3 has 13 residues. In germline, CDR1 is ENHRY, CDR2 SYGVKD. The DNA for the CDR3 is TGTGCCATCAGTCGACAGGGTGGTAATGAGCAGTTCTTC. As protein: CAISRQGGNEQFF.

This chain uses TRBV6-6 with TRBJ1-2, with 11 bases fitting TRBD1. This CDR3 has 14 residues. With 5 bases clipped from V and 8 bases from J, the junction kept 7 bases outside the gene matches. Germline V gene lookup returns CDR1 MNHNY and CDR2 SVGAGI (reference sequence). CDR3: CASSRTGGADGYTF. As DNA, the CDR3 is TGTGCCAGCAGTCGGACAGGGGGCGCAGACGGCTACACCTTC.

This clonotype was seen at least ten times. The V gene is TRBV10-3, the J gene TRBJ2-3, with 8 bases identical to TRBD1. CDR3 length: 14 residues. The germline V gene encodes CDR1 ENHRY and CDR2 SYGVKD. V trimming: 7 bases; J trimming: 2 bases; junction bases outside the gene matches: 5. CDR3 nucleotide sequence: TGTGCCATCATCGACAGGGGATTCACAGATACGCAGTATTTT. This codes for CAIIDRGFTDTQYF.

This rearrangement joins TRBV10-3 to TRBJ2-5, with D perhaps matching TRBD1 or TRBD2 (5 bases each). CDR1 and CDR2 from the germline V gene are ENHRY and SYGVKD. Trimming removed 8 bases from V and 11 bases from J, with 21 bases in between. The CDR3 contains 13 residues. CDR3 protein: CAIGDRDVGEQYF. CDR3 nucleotides: TGTGCCATCGGGGACCGAGACGTGGGGGAGCAGTACTTC.

In its sample, this clonotype was seen a few times. The rearrangement uses TRBV27 and TRBJ2-7; D uncertain. The CDR3 sequence is 14 residues long. Trimming removed 6 bases at V and 2 bases at J, with 14 bases between. The V gene's germline CDR1 is MNHEY and CDR2 SMNVEV (reference sequence). The CDR3 is CASSPRVSTYEQYF. As DNA, the CDR3 is TGTGCCAGCAGCCCCCGGGTTTCAACCTACGAGCAGTACTTC.

This clonotype occurred a few times. The chain uses TRBV29-1 and TRBJ2-3, with 7 bases that match TRBD2. J was trimmed by 4 bases and V by 1 base; bases with no gene match: 17. There are 18 residues in the CDR3. Germline V CDR1 and CDR2: SQVTM, ANQGSEA. The CDR3 spells CSVEVSRAGTNPSDTQYF. The CDR3 DNA follows: TGCAGCGTTGAAGTCTCCCGGGCCGGGACTAACCCTTCAGATACGCAGTATTTT.

The rearrangement joins TRBV6-6 to TRBJ2-2; 12 bases fit TRBD1. Germline V lookup: CDR1 MNHNY, CDR2 SVGAGI (reference sequence). The CDR3 runs 15 residues. V trimming: 4 bases; J trimming: 6 bases; junction bases outside the gene matches: 3. The chain's CDR3 is CASSSGTGGSGELFF. The CDR3 DNA reads TGTGCCAGCAGTTCCGGGACAGGGGGCTCCGGGGAGCTGTTTTTT.

This chain connects TRBV3-1 to TRBJ2-7; a weak D match, TRBD2 (6 bases). The CDR3 is 14 residues long. Trimming took off 4 bases at V and 1 base at J, with 11 bases between the two ends. Germline V gene lookup returns CDR1 LGHDT and CDR2 YNNKEL (reference sequence). The DNA of the CDR3 is TGTGCCAGCAGCCCTCCGGGGGATTCCTACGAGCAGTACTTC. Protein product: CASSPPGDSYEQYF.

A few counts support this clonotype. The chain is built from TRBV4-1 and TRBJ1-4, with TRBD1 as a possible D gene (6 bases). CDR3 length: 14 residues. Trimming cost V 4 bases and J 4 bases, with 10 bases left between them. Looked up from germline, CDR1 is MGHRA and CDR2 is YSYEKL. As DNA, the CDR3 is TGCGCCAGCAGCCCGATCAGGGGTAATGAAAAACTGTTTTTT. It specifies CASSPIRGNEKLFF.

The table lists this clonotype with a few counts. DNA of the CDR3: TGCAGTGCTAGAAACCGACCCTACGAGCAGTACTTC. Residues: CSARNRPYEQYF. This chain uses TRBV20-1 with TRBJ2-7; unclear D gene. CDR1 DFQATT and CDR2 SNEGSKA come from the germline V gene (reference sequence). Trimming left V 2 bases short and J 2 bases short, with 7 bases between. This CDR3 is 12 amino acids long.

This clonotype was seen a few times. The rearrangement joins TRBV20-1 to TRBJ2-1, with D perhaps TRBD2 (6 bases). The DNA matches TRBJ2-7 better at its end, which makes the J call doubtful. The germline gives CDR1 DFQATT, CDR2 SNEGSKA (reference sequence). The CDR3 length is 15 residues. Here the CDR3 reads CSASQGGGTYNEQYF. The CDR3 nucleotides read TGCAGTGCTAGTCAAGGTGGCGGGACCTACAATGAGCAGTACTTC.

A remark on this clonotype: An end of the junction does not agree with germline; a read error may underlie this. The chain is built from TRBV4-3 and TRBJ2-1, with 9 positions matching TRBD2. This CDR3 is built from 16 residues. Germline lookup yields CDR1 LGHNA and CDR2 YSLEER. The CDR3 sequence is CAGSQWGLAGSDEQFF. CDR3 bases: TGCGCCGGCAGCCAGTGGGGGCTAGCGGGGTCCGATGAGCAGTTCTTC.